Following are 32 T cell receptor delta chains from one sample sequenced in a study of γδ T cells in repeated Plasmodium falciparum infection. Flow sorting of PBMC yielded separate Vgamma9/Vdelta2+ and Vdelta2-negative gammadelta T cell populations for bulk repertoire analysis. TCRdb re-called the multiplex PCR reads via CATT. The sample comprises around 57,000 delta-chain clones, roughly 1.8% of which are singletons, and roughly 15% rests with the top ten. The specimen sequenced was gamma-delta T cells from blood. All receptors derive from a pool of human donors (malaria-infected and uninfected, not separated).

Notes on this clone: A read error likely explains this, since a far larger clone differs by one base. Within the sample, other DNA sequences also encode this same CDR3. The chain couples TRDV1 to TRDJ1; TRDD3 agrees at 13 bases. Here the J gene came from matching the DNA to germline, since TCRdb omits it. The CDR3 covers 20 residues. Per germline, CDR1 TSWWSYY and CDR2 QGS. V shed 2 bases and J 0 bases; nucleotides not matched to a gene: 12. CDR3 amino acids: CALGELGLFTGGYDTDKLIF. The DNA of the CDR3 is TGTGCTCTTGGGGAATTAGGTCTCTTTACTGGGGGATACGACACCGATAAACTCATCTTT.

This clone was found many times. TCRdb assigns this DNA the protein of a much larger clone, which departs from its translation at residue 13; this likely reflects a read error, and the protein shown comes from translating the DNA. V and J are TRDV2 and TRDJ2, with a tentative D call TRDD3 (6 bases). The CDR3 runs to 17 residues. Germline V gene sequence: CDR1 GEAIGNYY, CDR2 EKD. The CDR3 nucleotides are TGTGCCTGTGACACCGTACTGGGAACGAACCTGACAGAACAACTCTTCTTT. It is translated as CACDTVLGTNLTEQLFF.

Concerning this clone itself: TCRdb's listed protein matches a much larger clone and diverges from this DNA's translation at residue 14, likely through a read error; the protein shown comes from the DNA. The CDR3 spells CALGEGLVGGYMTGKLIF. CDR3 bases: TGTGCTCTTGGGGAAGGCCTTGTTGGGGGATACATGACCGGTAAACTCATCTTT. This rearrangement joins TRDV1 to TRDJ1, with TRDD3 identical over 10 bases. The CDR3 is 18 amino acids. CDR1 TSWWSYY and CDR2 QGS come from the germline V gene.

Many counts were recorded for this clone. This DNA translates differently at residue 19 from the TCRdb protein, which is that of a much larger clone; a read error is likely, and the protein shown is the DNA's own translation. The chain recombines TRDV1 with TRDJ1, with 7 bases that match TRDD3. The germline gives CDR1 TSWWSYY, CDR2 QGS. CDR3 length equals 22 residues. CDR3 nucleotides: TGTGCTCTTTGGGGTGACCGCATACCCTGTACTGGGGATGGGGGGCGTACCGATAGACTCATCTTT. Translation gives CALWGDRIPCTGDGGRTDRLIF.

This clone was observed at least ten times. The protein recorded in TCRdb matches a much larger clone and deviates from this DNA's translation at residue 11, suggesting a read error; the protein here is obtained by translating the DNA. The CDR3 DNA reads as TGTGCTCTTGGAACAGAGGGTTCCCTGAGACTCGCCGATAAACTCATCTTT. Translating it yields CALGTEGSLRLADKLIF. The gene calls are TRDV1 and TRDJ1; D gene uncertain. The CDR3 has 17 residues. Looked up from germline, CDR1 is TSWWSYY and CDR2 is QGS. Trimming stripped 6 bases from V and 3 bases from J, with 23 bases between.

This clone was seen a few times. A read error is the likely source, as a far larger clone sits one nucleotide away. Other DNA sequences within the sample encode an identical CDR3. The chain carries TRDV1 and TRDJ1, with 7 bases that match TRDD3. The V gene end was trimmed by 2 bases and the J gene end by 0 bases; junction bases not matched to a gene: 15. The CDR3 covers 19 residues. Germline CDR1 TSWWSYY, CDR2 QGS. CDR3 amino acids: CALGESTQYWGMYTDKLIF. Written as DNA, the CDR3 is TGTGCTCTTGGGGAATCCACGCAGTACTGGGGAATGTACACCGATAAACTCATCTTT.

This clone counts as medium-sized (0.01 to 0.1%). The rearrangement uses TRDV2 and TRDJ3; unclear D gene. Germline V gene data show CDR1 as GEAIGNYY and CDR2 as EKD. Between the trimmed V and J ends, which lost 2 bases and 0 bases, there was a span of 16 bases. The CDR3 runs 19 residues. This chain's CDR3 is CACDRAGWLDSWDTRQMFF. CDR3 in DNA: TGTGCCTGTGACAGGGCTGGCTGGCTGGACTCCTGGGACACCCGACAGATGTTTTTC.

This clone was found a few times. This DNA's translation differs at residue 22 from TCRdb's protein, which comes from a much larger clone; a read error is likely, and the protein shown is translated from the DNA. This chain links TRDV1 with TRDJ1, with a tentative D call TRDD2 (5 bases). From germline, CDR1 is TSWWSYY and CDR2 QGS. The CDR3 totals 23 residues. CDR3 DNA: TGTGCTCTTGGGGAACGCCTAAATCAAGTTGTTCCAAGTTGTTTCCCTTCGACCGATAAACTCACCTTT. It encodes CALGERLNQVVPSCFPSTDKLTF.

This clone has just a few counts. Given a far larger clone just one base away, this is likely a sequencing read error. Other DNA sequences in the same sample also yield this CDR3. The chain couples TRDV1 to TRDJ1; D might be TRDD3 (6 bases). Germline V gene lookup returns CDR1 TSWWSYY and CDR2 QGS. The CDR3 consists of 22 residues. V lost 2 bases and J 0 bases, leaving 31 bases between the germline ends. This CDR3 reads CALGEMGDIGYTGRFNTDKLIF. Here the CDR3 DNA reads TGTGCTCTTGGGGAAATGGGAGATATCGGATATACTGGGAGGTTCAACACCGATAAACTCATCTTT.

As concerns this clone: TCRdb assigns this DNA the protein of a much larger clone, which departs from its translation at residue 5; this likely reflects a read error, and the protein shown comes from translating the DNA. The CDR3 DNA reads TGTGCTCTTGGGGGACAGACCAGGTCCCACTCGACCCGCCGTACTGGGGGATACGCCTACACCGATAAACTCATCTTT. Residues: CALGGQTRSHSTRRTGGYAYTDKLIF. The J gene was reported as TRDJ1; the V gene went uncalled; the table names TRDD3, a call not compared with the DNA. The CDR3 loop spans 26 amino acids.

This clone was seen at least ten times. This DNA's translation differs at residue 18 from TCRdb's protein, which comes from a much larger clone; a read error is likely, and the protein shown is translated from the DNA. The DNA for the CDR3 is TGTGCTCTTGGGGCTTTCCTTTTGGGGGGACTACCGTACACCGATAAACTCACCTTT. Encoded protein: CALGAFLLGGLPYTDKLTF. The chain joins TRDV1 to TRDJ1, with D perhaps matching TRDD3 (6 bases). Germline assignment: CDR1 TSWWSYY and CDR2 QGS. CDR3 length: 19 residues.

In its sample, this clone was seen many times. A far larger clone is one nucleotide away, so this likely arose from a read error. Other DNA sequences of this sample code for an identical CDR3. J is TRDJ1 and V is TRDV1; a weak D match, TRDD2 (6 bases). The CDR3 has 13 amino acids. CDR1 TSWWSYY and CDR2 QGS come from the germline V gene. The chain's CDR3 is CALFLLNTDKLIF. The CDR3 DNA reads as TGTGCTCTATTCCTATTGAACACCGACAAACTCATCTTT.

In the case of this clone: This DNA's translation differs at residue 10 from TCRdb's protein, which comes from a much larger clone; a read error is likely, and the protein shown is translated from the DNA. The V call is TRDV1, the J call TRDJ1, with D unclear. Germline matching of the DNA provided the J gene here, since TCRdb leaves it blank. Germline lookup yields CDR1 TSWWSYY and CDR2 QGS. Trimming pared 4 bases from V and 5 bases from J, leaving 29 bases between. This CDR3 region has 19 residues. CDR3 nucleotides: TGTGCTCTTGGGGTTACGAACTATCTCCCGGTATTACAACAAGATAAACTCATCTTT. Translation gives CALGVTNYLPVLQQDKLIF.

Points on this clone: TCRdb shows a much larger clone's protein in place of this DNA's translation, and the two differ at residue 4, likely through a read error; the protein shown is translated from the DNA. The chain uses TRDV2 and TRDJ3; 13 bases are a match to TRDD3. TCRdb lists no J gene, so it was determined here by aligning the DNA to germline. This CDR3 is built from 21 residues. V lost 6 bases, J lost 0 bases, and 13 bases stayed unmatched. Germline V gene data show CDR1 as GEAIGNYY and CDR2 as EKD. CDR3 DNA: TGTGCCTGTTACTCCGTACTGGGGGATACGAGGAGCTCCTGGGACACCCGACAGATGTTTTTC. It encodes CACYSVLGDTRSSWDTRQMFF.

This clone has a handful of counts. A single base is all that separates this from a far larger clone, so a read error is likely. The same CDR3 arises from other DNA sequences in this sample as well. The rearrangement uses TRDV1 and TRDJ1, with TRDD3 matching over 8 bases. Germline V lookup: CDR1 TSWWSYY, CDR2 QGS. The CDR3 is 19 residues long. This chain's CDR3 is CALGELGRSAIWGRNKLIF. Written as DNA, the CDR3 is TGCGCTCTTGGGGAACTTGGGCGGTCCGCCATCTGGGGGAGAAATAAACTCATCTTT.

This clone was seen a few times. The mismatch at residue 4 between this DNA's translation and the TCRdb protein of a much larger clone likely reflects a read error; the protein shown is translated from the DNA. The chain uses TRDV3 and TRDJ1; 9 bases fit TRDD2. This CDR3 comprises 23 residues. Trimming removed 2 bases from V and 4 bases from J; junction bases left unmatched: 35. Germline-derived CDR1 and CDR2 are TVYSNPD and GDNSRS (reference sequence). In DNA form, the CDR3 reads TGTGCCTTTGAGATGTTGAGCCTTCCTACGGCCTACTGGGGACCCTTAAGGCACGATAAACTCATCTTT. It specifies CAFEMLSLPTAYWGPLRHDKLIF.

This clone was counted ten times or more. The translation of this DNA and the TCRdb protein of a much larger clone differ at residue 13, probably owing to a read error; the protein shown here is translated from the DNA. CDR3 sequence (DNA): TGTGCTCTTGGGGAAGAGGGTCTACTGGGGGATACCACAAGACTCATCTTT. It specifies CALGEEGLLGDTTRLIF. The gene calls are TRDV1 and TRDJ1, with 12 bases lining up with TRDD3. Germline CDR1 reads TSWWSYY; CDR2 reads QGS. V was pared by 2 bases and J by 10 bases, with 14 bases of the junction left unmatched. The CDR3 is 17 residues long.

This clone was seen repeatedly, ten times or more. TCRdb assigns this DNA the protein of a much larger clone, which departs from its translation at residue 16; this likely reflects a read error, and the protein shown comes from translating the DNA. The chain employs TRDV2 and TRDJ1; D remains ambiguous. The J gene was missing in TCRdb and was found by matching the end of the DNA to germline. The CDR3 is 19 amino acids. In germline, CDR1 is GEAIGNYY, CDR2 EKD. This CDR3 is CACDQIGTGWDSDTDRLIF. The CDR3 nucleotides read TGTGCCTGTGACCAGATCGGTACAGGGTGGGACTCGGACACCGATAGACTCATCTTT.

This clone was detected a few times. Given a far larger clone just one base away, this is likely a sequencing read error. The sample has other DNA sequences that encode this CDR3 too. The rearrangement uses TRDV1 and TRDJ1; 10 positions match TRDD3. Trimming cost V 9 bases and J 0 bases; bases outside gene matches: 25. CDR1 is TSWWSYY and CDR2 is QGS in the germline V gene. CDR3 length: 21 amino acids. CDR3 sequence reads: CALQSGPPFTGGYAYTDKLIF. CDR3 DNA sequence: TGTGCTCTGCAGTCGGGGCCTCCGTTTACCGGGGGATACGCGTACACCGATAAACTCATCTTT.

This clone was counted between two and nine times. A read error likely explains why the TCRdb protein, taken from a much larger clone, differs from this DNA's translation at residue 3; the protein shown is translated from the DNA. The chain joins TRDV2 to TRDJ1; D is undetermined. TCRdb carries no J gene annotation; the J gene was assigned here by matching the DNA with germline. The V gene's germline CDR1 is GEAIGNYY and CDR2 EKD. V was cut by 8 bases and J by 8 bases, with 23 bases left in between. This CDR3 comprises 14 residues. CDR3 sequence (DNA): TGTGCCTATGTCCCAGGTACTGAGGCCCTAAAACTCATCTTT. Translation: CAYVPGTEALKLIF.

This clone was counted a few times. The TCRdb record carries a much larger clone's protein, which differs from this DNA's translation at residue 9; a read error is the likely cause, and the protein listed here is the DNA translation. This chain links TRDV1 with TRDJ1, with 7 bases that match TRDD2. This CDR3 comprises 21 residues. The trim removed 9 bases at V and 1 base at J, leaving 29 bases unmatched. Germline V gene sequence: CDR1 TSWWSYY, CDR2 QGS. CDR3 sequence (DNA): TGTGCTCTCGGGCGGTATTCTCGTGCCTTCCTTCGTCTACTTTGCACCGATAAACTCATCTTT. Residues: CALGRYSRAFLRLLCTDKLIF.

This clone was observed at least ten times. A far larger clone lies a single base away; this is likely a read error. Other DNA sequences in the sample encode the same CDR3. The chain couples TRDV1 to TRDJ1; 13 bases line up with TRDD3. This CDR3 has 21 amino acids. Germline V gene data show CDR1 as TSWWSYY and CDR2 as QGS. CDR3 bases: TGTGCCCTGCAGTCGGGGCCTCCGTTTACTGGGGGATACGCGTACACCGATAAACTCATCTTT. It is translated as CALQSGPPFTGGYAYTDKLIF.

This clone came up many times. There is a difference at residue 19 between the TCRdb protein and the DNA translation, so the protein given here was translated from the DNA. In the same sample, other DNA sequences code for this CDR3. The chain couples TRDV1 to TRDJ1; TRDD2 matches at 9 bases. The CDR3 extends over 22 amino acids. Germline V gene data show CDR1 as TSWWSYY and CDR2 as QGS. The CDR3 sequence: CALGGPSYVVVLGRGAPDNLIF. CDR3 sequence (DNA): TGTGCTCTTGGGGGACCTTCCTACGTCGTAGTACTGGGGAGGGGGGCACCCGATAATCTCATCTTT.

The sample holds a few counts of this clone. It is likely a read error: a sequence one base away is far more abundant. Distinct nucleotide sequences in the sample also encode this CDR3. CDR3 residues: CALGELRLTFWGKTSYTDKLIF. The CDR3 DNA reads TGTGCTCTTGGGGAACTAAGACTAACCTTCTGGGGGAAAACTAGCTACACCGATAAACTCATCTTT. The chain uses TRDV1 and TRDJ1, with 8 bases lining up with TRDD3. TCRdb leaves out the J gene; it was filled in here by matching the DNA to germline. CDR3 length: 22 amino acids. CDR1 and CDR2 from the germline V gene are TSWWSYY and QGS. J lost 0 bases, V lost 0 bases, and 21 bases had no gene match.

A note on this clone: TCRdb attributes to this sequence the protein of a much larger clone, which differs from the DNA translation at residue 7; a read error is likely, and the protein displayed is translated from the DNA. The chain recombines TRDV1 with TRDJ1; 10 bases map to TRDD3. TCRdb records no J gene; here it was assigned by comparing the DNA to germline. The V and J ends lost 0 bases and 6 bases, in that order; junction bases with no gene match: 22. Germline CDR1 and CDR2: TSWWSYY and QGS. The CDR3 consists of 21 residues. In nucleotides, the CDR3 is TGTGCTCTTGGGGAACTACGTGGGTGCCTGGGGGATATAGGGCGGGGGCATAAACTCATCTTT. Encoded protein: CALGELRGCLGDIGRGHKLIF.

Only a few counts were recorded for this clone. TCRdb's protein, taken from a much larger clone, differs from this DNA's translation at residue 5, likely owing to a read error; the protein displayed comes from the DNA. The chain has TRDV2 and TRDJ1; 7 bases are shared with TRDD3. TCRdb gives no J gene; it was assigned here by matching the DNA to germline. Germline trimming cut 2 bases from V and 0 bases from J; bases unmatched to any gene: 17. The CDR3 is 19 amino acids. The germline V gene encodes CDR1 GEAIGNYY and CDR2 EKD. The CDR3 here is CACDIVETGGDLYTDKLIF. The CDR3 region has the DNA TGTGCCTGTGACATCGTCGAAACAGGGGGGGATCTGTACACCGATAAACTCATCTTT.

Remarks on this clone: TCRdb's protein for this DNA is that of a much larger clone and differs from the translation at residue 7, likely a read error; the protein shown is the DNA translation. The V and J genes are TRDV2 and TRDJ1; D gene unclear. The V gene lost 2 bases and the J gene lost 0 bases, with 18 bases spanning the gap. The CDR3 totals 17 residues. CDR1 GEAIGNYY and CDR2 EKD come from the germline V gene. The CDR3 DNA follows: TGTGCCTGTGACAACCCTGAGGCCCCAGGAGACACCGATAAACTCATCTTT. Protein product: CACDNPEAPGDTDKLIF.

Only a few counts were recorded for this clone. The TCRdb record carries a much larger clone's protein, which differs from this DNA's translation at residue 3; a read error is the likely cause, and the protein listed here is the DNA translation. The chain joins TRDV1 to TRDJ1; 9 bases agree with TRDD2. This CDR3 region has 21 residues. Germline assignment: CDR1 TSWWSYY and CDR2 QGS. This chain's CDR3 is CAPGDQPSYDWGFVYTDKLIF. The DNA of the CDR3 is TGTGCTCCTGGGGACCAACCTTCCTACGACTGGGGATTCGTGTACACCGATAAACTCATCTTT.

This clone has just a few counts. For this DNA, TCRdb reports the protein of a much larger clone, which diverges at residue 16, most likely from a read error; the protein presented here is translated directly from the DNA. The chain couples TRDV1 to TRDJ1, with D tentatively TRDD3 (6 bases). The J gene, missing from TCRdb, was assigned here through DNA to germline matching. This CDR3 is 25 amino acids long. Trimming removed 1 base from V and 0 bases from J, with 39 bases in between. Germline V CDR1 and CDR2: TSWWSYY, QGS. CDR3 amino acids: CALGEPKTHPRPPWGVWDYTDKLIF. CDR3 nucleotides: TGTGCTCTTGGGGAACCAAAGACCCATCCTCGTCCCCCGTGGGGGGTTTGGGACTACACCGATAAACTCATCTTT.

Points on this clone: The protein in TCRdb stems from a much larger clone and differs at residue 20 from this DNA's translation, likely a read error; here the protein is translated from the DNA. The J gene has no call, while the V gene is TRDV1; TRDD3 is taken as the D call from the table, unchecked against the DNA. This CDR3 spans 21 amino acids. The germline V gene has CDR1 TSWWSYY and CDR2 QGS. Here the CDR3 DNA reads TGTGCTCTTGTGGTTACCATTACTGGGGGACTCCAGCACACGTACACCGATAAACTCACCTTT. Residues: CALVVTITGGLQHTYTDKLTF.

Only a few counts were recorded for this clone. TCRdb's listed protein matches a much larger clone and diverges from this DNA's translation at residue 14, likely through a read error; the protein shown comes from the DNA. This chain links TRDV3 with TRDJ1; 13 bases fit TRDD3. CDR1 TVYSNPD and CDR2 GDNSRS come from the germline V gene (reference sequence). Trimming removed 1 base from V and 3 bases from J; junction bases left unmatched: 17. There are 19 residues in the CDR3. The CDR3 nucleotides read TGTGCCTTTAAACACCCGTATTACTGGGGGATACGCTCGGCCGATAAACTCATCTTT. It specifies CAFKHPYYWGIRSADKLIF.

The table lists this clone with many counts. Additional DNA sequences in this sample encode the identical CDR3. The gene calls are TRDV3 and TRDJ1, with 7 nucleotides matching TRDD3. The V gene's germline CDR1 is TVYSNPD and CDR2 GDNSRS (reference sequence). The CDR3 is made up of 24 amino acids. J lost 0 bases, V lost 5 bases, and 39 bases had no gene match. Here the CDR3 reads CARNQVQHLRGILGATGDTDKLIF. Here the CDR3 DNA reads TGTGCCCGAAACCAAGTTCAACACCTACGGGGCATCCTGGGGGCCACGGGAGACACCGATAAACTCATCTTT.